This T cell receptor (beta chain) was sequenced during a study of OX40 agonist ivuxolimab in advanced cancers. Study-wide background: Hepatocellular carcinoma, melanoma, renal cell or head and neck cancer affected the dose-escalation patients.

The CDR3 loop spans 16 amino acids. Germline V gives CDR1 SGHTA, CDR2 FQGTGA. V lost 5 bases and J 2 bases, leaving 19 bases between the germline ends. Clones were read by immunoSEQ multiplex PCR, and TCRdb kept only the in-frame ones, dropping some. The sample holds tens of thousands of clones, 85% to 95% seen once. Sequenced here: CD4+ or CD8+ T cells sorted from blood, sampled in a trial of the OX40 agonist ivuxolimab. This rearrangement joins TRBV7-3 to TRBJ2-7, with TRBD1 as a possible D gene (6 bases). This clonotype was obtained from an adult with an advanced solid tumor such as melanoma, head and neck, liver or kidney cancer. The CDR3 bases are TGTGCCAGCAGCCTCGGTCCCGACAGGACGACCTACGAGCAGTACTTC. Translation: CASSLGPDRTTYEQYF.